This TCR beta chain is from a study of cytomegalovirus exposure and HLA in healthy donors. Study background: The 90 to 150 validation repertoires, a later analysis reported, used the same platform as the roughly 730 repertoires from the first cohort.

Study-level findings and limits: Reports indicated that the classifier achieved high specificity and sensitivity in diagnosing cytomegalovirus status. Most TCR sequences were uncommon, yet certain public TCRs appeared in many donors.

Note on this clone: Its specificity is unknown.

There are 16 residues in the CDR3. Germline CDR1 and CDR2: LNHDA and SQIVND (reference sequence). Trimming left V 7 bases short and J 7 bases short, with 25 bases between. Using immunoSEQ multiplex PCR, the repertoire was profiled, and TCRdb retains in-frame clones only, with some absent. The repertoire has roughly 220,000 clones, roughly 83% of them found once; the top ten carry more than 12%. Among the roughly 120 subjects of the validation cohort, separate from the approximately 660-subject first cohort, were the donors. This receptor was obtained from a woman in her 30s in good health and CMV-seropositive. The source material was PBMCs. The chain has TRBV19 and TRBJ1-2, with D possibly TRBD1 on 5 matching bases. CDR3 sequence: CASIVHGGGELGGYTF. CDR3 bases: TGTGCCAGTATCGTCCACGGCGGGGGTGAATTAGGTGGCTACACCTTC.